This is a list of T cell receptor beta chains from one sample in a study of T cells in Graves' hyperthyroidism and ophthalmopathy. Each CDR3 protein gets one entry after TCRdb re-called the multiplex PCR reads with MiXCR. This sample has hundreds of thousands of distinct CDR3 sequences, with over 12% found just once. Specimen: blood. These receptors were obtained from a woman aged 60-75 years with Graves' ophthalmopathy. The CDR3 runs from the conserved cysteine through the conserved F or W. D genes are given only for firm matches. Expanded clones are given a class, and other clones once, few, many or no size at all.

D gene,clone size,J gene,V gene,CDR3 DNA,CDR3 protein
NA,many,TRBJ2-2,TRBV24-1,TGTGCCACCAGTGATTCCCTCGACTTGAACACCGGGGAGCTGTTTTTT,CATSDSLDLNTGELFF
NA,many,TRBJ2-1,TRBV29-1,TGCAGCGTTCAGGGGCCCGGGGGCTACAATGAGCAGTTCTTC,CSVQGPGGYNEQFF
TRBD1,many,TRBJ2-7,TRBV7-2,TGTGCCAGCAGCGAAAGGACAGGGGCGGGAGAGCAGTACTTC,CASSERTGAGEQYF
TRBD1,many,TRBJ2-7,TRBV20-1,TGCAGTGCTGGAGGGACAGGGGTCTACGAGCAGTACTTC,CSAGGTGVYEQYF
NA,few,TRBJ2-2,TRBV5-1,TGCGCCAGCAGCTTGCAACCCCTGGCCGCGGGCACCGGGGAGCTGTTTTTT,CASSLQPLAAGTGELFF
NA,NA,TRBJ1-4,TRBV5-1,TGTTCCAGCAGCTACCGACGGATGGGGGGTAATGAAAAACTGTTTTTT,CSSSYRRMGGNEKLFF
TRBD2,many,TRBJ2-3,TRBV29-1,TGCAGCGCCTCGACTAGCGCAAGGGATACGCAGTATTTT,CSASTSARDTQYF
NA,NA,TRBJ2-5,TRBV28,TGTGCCAGCAGTTTAGAGGCGGATATCCAAGAGACCCAGTACTTC,CASSLEADIQETQYF
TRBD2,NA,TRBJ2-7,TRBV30,TGTGCCTGCCGATTGACTAGCGGGAGATCCTACGAGCAGTACTTC,CACRLTSGRSYEQYF
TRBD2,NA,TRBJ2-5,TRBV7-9,TGTGCCAGCAGCGTTAGCGGGAGTGTCGAGACCCAGTACTTC,CASSVSGSVETQYF
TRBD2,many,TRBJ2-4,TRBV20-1,TGCAGTGCGCATCTGGCGGGAGGTGGGAACATTCAGTACTTC,CSAHLAGGGNIQYF
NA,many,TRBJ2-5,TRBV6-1,TGTGCCAGCAGTTATTCCCCAAAGTCCGTAGAGACCCAGTACTTC,CASSYSPKSVETQYF
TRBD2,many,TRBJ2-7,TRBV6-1,TGTGCCAGCAGCAGGGGCCAGTGGCTAGCGGGAGGCGAGCAGTACTTC,CASSRGQWLAGGEQYF
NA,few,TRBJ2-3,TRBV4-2,TGTGCCAGCAGCCAAGTTCAAGGCCGCACAGATACGCAGTATTTT,CASSQVQGRTDTQYF
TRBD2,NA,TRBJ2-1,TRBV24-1,TGTGCCACCAGTGATCGCGGGAGTAATTCCAATGAGCAGTTCTTC,CATSDRGSNSNEQFF
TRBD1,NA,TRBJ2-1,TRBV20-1,TGCAGTGCTAAGCCCCCCGGGACAGGGGGTGAGCAGTTCTTC,CSAKPPGTGGEQFF
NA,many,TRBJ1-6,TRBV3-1,TGTGCCAGCAGCAAACCGACGGGAGGCTCACCCCTCCACTTT,CASSKPTGGSPLHF
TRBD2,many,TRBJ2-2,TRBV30,TGTGCCTGGAGGCTAGCGGGATTGAACACCGGGGAGCTGTTTTTT,CAWRLAGLNTGELFF
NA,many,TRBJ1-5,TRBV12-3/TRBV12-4,TGTGCCAGCAGGCTGGATGGTCAGCCCCAGCATTTT,CASRLDGQPQHF
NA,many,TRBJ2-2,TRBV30,TGTGCCTGGAAGATGGGACCACTAGGGTTCGGGGAGCTGTTTTTT,CAWKMGPLGFGELFF
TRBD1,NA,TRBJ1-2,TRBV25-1,TGTGCCAGCAGTGAACCAAACAGGGGCGGCTACACCTTC,CASSEPNRGGYTF
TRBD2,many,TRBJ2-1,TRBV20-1,TGCAGTGCTAGAAGACCCGCCACTAGCGCCGAGCAGTTCTTC,CSARRPATSAEQFF
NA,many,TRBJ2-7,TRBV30,TGTGCCTGGAGTGTAGTAGATGGCTACGAGCAGTACTTC,CAWSVVDGYEQYF
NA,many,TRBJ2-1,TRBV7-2,TGTGCCAGCAGCTTGAGGAACGGGGGCGAGCAGTTCTTC,CASSLRNGGEQFF
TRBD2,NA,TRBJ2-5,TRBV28,TGTGCCAGCAGTGGGGGGGGGAACCAAGAGACCCAGTACTTC,CASSGGGNQETQYF
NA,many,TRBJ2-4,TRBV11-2,TGTGCCAGCAGCTTAGGGGAAATTCAGTACTTC,CASSLGEIQYF
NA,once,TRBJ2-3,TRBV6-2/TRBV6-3,TGTGCCAGCAGTTTGACCTATACGCAGTATTTT,CASSLTYTQYF
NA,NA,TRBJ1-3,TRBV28,TGTGCCAGCAGCCCGGACAGTCGCGGAAACACCATATATTTT,CASSPDSRGNTIYF
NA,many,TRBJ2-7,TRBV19,TGTGCCAGTAGTGGCAGTCCTAATGGAGAGCAGTACTTC,CASSGSPNGEQYF
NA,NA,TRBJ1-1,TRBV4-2,TGTGCCAGCAGCCGCGAGGAAAACACTGAAGCTTTCTTT,CASSREENTEAFF
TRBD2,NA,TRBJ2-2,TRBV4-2,TGTGCCAGCAGCCAAGAGCGGACTAGCGGGAGTAAGGAGGAGCTGTTTTTT,CASSQERTSGSKEELFF
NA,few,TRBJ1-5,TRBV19,TGTGCCAGTACCGGACGTCCCGGGGAGCCCCAGCATTTT,CASTGRPGEPQHF